Presented here are 25 T cell receptor beta chains from one specimen sequenced in a study of T cell responses to AZD1222 COVID-19 vaccine. Repertoires were generated with immunoSEQ multiplex PCR, while TCRdb's copy carries only in-frame clones and drops some. The table has some 120,000 clones, 80% to 90% seen once. Sequenced here: peripheral blood, sampled on day 0 of AZD1222 vaccination. Every receptor here comes from an adult in good health.

The genes are TRBV19 and TRBJ2-2; D not resolved. Trimming shortened V by 4 bases and J by 7 bases, and 22 bases separated the two germline ends. This CDR3 spans 17 amino acids. In germline, CDR1 is LNHDA, CDR2 SQIVND (reference sequence). CDR3 coding DNA: TGTGCCAGTAGTAAGGGATGGACCTCCGGTTGGGACGGGGAGCTGTTTTTT. Protein sequence: CASSKGWTSGWDGELFF.

The CDR3 loop reads CASNLQGASNQPQHF. The CDR3 nucleotides are TGTGCCAGTAATTTACAGGGGGCGAGCAATCAGCCCCAGCATTTT. The chain recombines TRBV19 with TRBJ1-5, with 9 bases that match TRBD1. J gave up 1 base and V 7 bases, and 5 bases lay outside the gene matches. The CDR3 spans 15 residues. Germline assignment: CDR1 LNHDA and CDR2 SQIVND (reference sequence).

The rearrangement links TRBV6-5 to TRBJ1-1, with a tentative D call TRBD1 (6 bases). CDR3 length: 15 residues. Germline CDR1 MNHEY, CDR2 SVGAGI. Deletions cut 2 bases from V and 4 bases from J, with 14 bases between. CDR3 nucleotide sequence: TGTGCCAGCAGTTACGTGGGGGCGCGGCGCACTGAAGCTTTCTTT. It encodes CASSYVGARRTEAFF.

This clone has just one count. This sequence joins TRBV19 and TRBJ1-2, with D uncertain. Trimming left V 6 bases short and J 4 bases short, with 15 bases between. The CDR3 extends over 14 amino acids. Germline V gene lookup returns CDR1 LNHDA and CDR2 SQIVND (reference sequence). CDR3 loop: CASSPWELSYGYTF. The CDR3 bases are TGTGCCAGTAGCCCCTGGGAGCTCAGCTATGGCTACACCTTC.

The J gene is TRBJ1-1, the V gene TRBV30; D unclear. The CDR3 length is 12 residues. The V gene lost 3 bases and the J gene lost 8 bases, with 13 bases spanning the gap. Germline assignment: CDR1 GTSNPN and CDR2 SVGIG (reference sequence). The CDR3 spells CAWRLPRGEAFF. In DNA form, the CDR3 reads TGTGCCTGGAGACTTCCCCGAGGGGAAGCTTTCTTT. Looking up the rest from reference TRBV30 and TRBJ1-1 gives the full variable domain: SQTIHQWPATLVQPVGSPLSLECTVEGTSNPNLYWYRQAAGRGLQLLFYSVGIGQISSEVPQNLSASRPQDRQFILSSKKLLLSDSGFYLCAWRLPRGEAFFGQGTRLTVV.

The chain employs TRBV4-2 and TRBJ2-3; unclear D gene. Germline-derived CDR1 and CDR2 are LGHNA and YNFKEQ. V lost 1 base to trimming and J lost 2 bases, with 1 base between them. This CDR3 contains 12 residues. CDR3 protein: CASSQVTDTQYF. The CDR3 coding sequence is TGTGCCAGCAGCCAAGTCACAGATACGCAGTATTTT.

The chain is built from TRBV15 and TRBJ2-7; D possibly corresponds to TRBD2 (5 bases). The CDR3 consists of 13 residues. The germline gives CDR1 LNHNV, CDR2 YYDKDF (reference sequence). Trimming shortened V by 0 bases and J by 6 bases, and 9 bases separated the two germline ends. The CDR3 protein is CATSREGRSEQYF. The CDR3, as DNA: TGTGCCACCAGCAGAGAGGGGAGATCCGAGCAGTACTTC. Full variable domain (remainder filled in from reference TRBV15 and TRBJ2-7): DAMVIQNPRYQVTQFGKPVTLSCSQTLNHNVMYWYQQKSSQAPKLLFHYYDKDFNNEADTPDNFQSRRPNTSFCFLDIRSPGLGDTAMYLCATSREGRSEQYFGPGTRLTVT.

This chain connects TRBV3-1 (or the pseudogene TRBV3-2) to TRBJ2-7, with TRBD1 identical over 8 bases. This CDR3 is 15 amino acids long. Germline CDR1 is LGHDT and CDR2 is YNNKEL (reference sequence). After removal of 4 bases from V and 0 bases from J, the junction contained 5 bases not matched to a gene. Here the CDR3 reads CASSPGQGLSYEQYF. For the CDR3, the DNA is TGTGCCAGCAGCCCCGGACAGGGTCTCTCCTACGAGCAGTACTTC.

This rearrangement joins TRBV29-1 to TRBJ1-2, with TRBD1 as a possible D gene (5 bases). V lost 4 bases to trimming and J lost 5 bases, with 17 bases between them. In germline, CDR1 is SQVTM, CDR2 ANQGSEA. CDR3 length: 14 amino acids. The CDR3 spells CSVGWAGRRYGYTF. The CDR3 DNA reads TGCAGCGTTGGGTGGGCAGGGAGAAGATATGGCTACACCTTC. The full variable domain, with the rest looked up from reference TRBV29-1 and TRBJ1-2, is SAVISQKPSRDICQRGTSLTIQCQVDSQVTMMFWYRQQPGQSLTLIATANQGSEATYESGFVIDKFPISRPNLTFSTLTVSNMSPEDSSIYLCSVGWAGRRYGYTFGSGTRLTVV.

This rearrangement joins TRBV3-1 (or the pseudogene TRBV3-2) to TRBJ1-5; D is undetermined. V was trimmed by 4 bases and J by 2 bases, leaving 12 bases between them. The CDR3 extends over 15 amino acids. The V gene's germline CDR1 is LGHDT and CDR2 YNNKEL (reference sequence). The CDR3 coding sequence is TGTGCCAGCAGCCGAATGTCCGAGGGCAATCAGCCCCAGCATTTT. Protein: CASSRMSEGNQPQHF.

The chain joins TRBV19 to TRBJ1-1; D is possibly TRBD1 (5 bases). CDR3 length: 14 residues. Trimming removed 2 bases at V and 0 bases at J, with 7 bases between. The germline CDR1 and CDR2 sequences are LNHDA and SQIVND (reference sequence). CDR3 sequence reads: CASSIQGMNTEAFF. The CDR3, as DNA: TGTGCCAGTAGTATACAGGGAATGAACACTGAAGCTTTCTTT.

The chain recombines TRBV19 with TRBJ1-5; 10 bases map to TRBD1. This CDR3 comprises 14 residues. Germline loops: CDR1 LNHDA, CDR2 SQIVND (reference sequence). V trimming: 7 bases; J trimming: 7 bases; junction bases outside the gene matches: 7. CDR3 amino acids: CASTRDRGGQPQHF. DNA for the CDR3: TGTGCCAGTACCAGGGACAGGGGTGGACAGCCCCAGCATTTT.

The chain carries TRBV5-8 and TRBJ2-3, with TRBD1 identical over 7 bases. J lost 1 base, V lost 5 bases, and 4 bases had no gene match. CDR3 length: 14 residues. Germline CDR1 reads SGHTS; CDR2 reads YDEGEE. CDR3 nucleotide sequence: TGTGCCAGCAGGTCCGGGACAGGCACAGATACGCAGTATTTT. Translating it yields CASRSGTGTDTQYF.

V is TRBV2 and J is TRBJ1-6, with 8 bases fitting TRBD1. CDR3 size: 15 residues. V lost 7 bases, J lost 4 bases, and 6 bases stayed unmatched. The germline V gene encodes CDR1 SNHLY and CDR2 FYNNEI. CDR3 DNA sequence: TGTGCCAGCACCCTTGACAGGGGTTATAATTCACCCCTCCACTTT. Translation: CASTLDRGYNSPLHF.

V usage is TRBV11-2 and J usage is TRBJ1-1; no definite D call. The CDR3 is made up of 14 amino acids. The V gene's germline CDR1 is SGHAT and CDR2 FQNNGV. V was trimmed by 5 bases and J by 1 base, leaving 11 bases between them. The CDR3 spells CASSHLPENTEAFF. CDR3 in DNA: TGTGCCAGCAGCCATTTGCCCGAGAACACTGAAGCTTTCTTT.

The chain has TRBV2 and TRBJ2-7; 8 nucleotides align to TRBD1. V gave up 6 bases and J gave up 7 bases; unmatched junction bases: 11. Looked up from germline, CDR1 is SNHLY and CDR2 is FYNNEI. The CDR3 has 14 amino acids. CDR3 nucleotide sequence: TGTGCCAGCAGCAAAACCACAGGGACAGGTGAGCAGTACTTC. Amino acid sequence: CASSKTTGTGEQYF. Combining the CDR3 with reference TRBV2 and TRBJ2-7 gives the whole variable domain EPEVTQTPSHQVTQMGQEVILRCVPISNHLYFYWYRQILGQKVEFLVSFYNNEISEKSEIFDDQFSVERPDGSNFTLKIRSTKLEDSAMYFCASSKTTGTGEQYFGPGTRLTVT.

The V gene is TRBV6-2 or TRBV6-3, the J gene TRBJ1-1; D gene ambiguous. Germline assignment: CDR1 MNHEY and CDR2 SVGEGT. The V end lost 2 bases, the J end lost 0 bases, and 10 bases lay between the germline ends. The CDR3 extends over 15 amino acids. CDR3 sequence reads: CASSYQVQLNTEAFF. As DNA, the CDR3 is TGTGCCAGCAGTTACCAAGTACAGTTGAACACTGAAGCTTTCTTT.

The chain uses TRBV12-3 or TRBV12-4 and TRBJ1-1; D not resolved. The CDR3 is 12 amino acids. V lost 4 bases to trimming and J lost 10 bases, with 13 bases between them. Here the CDR3 reads CASSSLYSAAFF. The CDR3 coding sequence is TGTGCCAGCAGTTCACTATACTCGGCAGCTTTCTTT.

The chain is built from TRBV11-1 and TRBJ1-2; D not certain. Per the germline V gene, CDR1 is SGHAT and CDR2 is FQDESV (reference sequence). The CDR3 spans 16 residues. V lost 2 bases to trimming and J lost 4 bases, with 17 bases between them. The CDR3 DNA is TGTGCCAGCAGCTTAAATTCGGGCGGCTCCAGCTATGGCTACACCTTC. Translating it yields CASSLNSGGSSYGYTF.

CDR3: CASSLPLQGQDTF. The CDR3 DNA is TGTGCCAGCAGCCTCCCCCTACAGGGGCAAGACACCTTC. V gene TRBV7-2 combines with J gene TRBJ1-2; 7 bases are a match to TRBD1. V lost 5 bases and J lost 12; bases outside the gene matches: 12. This CDR3 has 13 amino acids. CDR1 and CDR2 (germline): SGHTA, FQGNSA.

The chain employs TRBV5-1 and TRBJ2-5; D not certain. The ends were cut back, 2 bases at V and 5 bases at J, with 4 bases in the middle. The CDR3 totals 11 residues. CDR1 SGHRS and CDR2 YFSETQ come from the germline V gene. CDR3 DNA: TGCGCCAGCAGCTTCGCGGAGACCCAGTACTTC. This gives the protein CASSFAETQYF. Full variable domain (missing parts from reference TRBV5-1 and TRBJ2-5): KAGVTQTPRYLIKTRGQQVTLSCSPISGHRSVSWYQQTPGQGLQFLFEYFSETQRNKGNFPGRFSGRQFSNSRSEMNVSTLELGDSALYLCASSFAETQYFGPGTRLLVL.

V gene TRBV4-3 combines with J gene TRBJ1-2; D gene ambiguous. CDR3 length equals 16 residues. Germline-derived CDR1 and CDR2 are LGHNA and YSLEER. Between the trimmed V and J ends, which lost 5 bases and 0 bases, there was a span of 16 bases. Here the CDR3 DNA reads TGCGCCAGCAGCACAGTGGAGACAAAAGCTAACTATGGCTACACCTTC. Its protein is CASSTVETKANYGYTF.

The rearrangement joins TRBV10-1 to TRBJ2-1; D is perhaps TRBD1 or TRBD2 (5 bases each). Trimming pared 2 bases from V and 8 bases from J, leaving 10 bases between. The CDR3 sequence is 13 residues long. The germline gives CDR1 WNHNN, CDR2 SYGVQD (reference sequence). The CDR3 DNA reads as TGCGCCAGCAGTGAGAATGGGGGACATGAGCAGTTCTTC. Encoded protein: CASSENGGHEQFF.

This CDR3 reads CASSPAGAGYGYTF. As DNA, the CDR3 is TGCGCCAGCAGCCCTGCGGGGGCTGGCTATGGCTACACCTTC. The chain has TRBV5-1 and TRBJ1-2; D is perhaps TRBD1 (6 bases). Germline V CDR1 and CDR2: SGHRS, YFSETQ. Trimming shortened V by 4 bases and J by 4 bases, and 14 bases separated the two germline ends. The CDR3 has 14 amino acids. Looking up the rest from reference TRBV5-1 and TRBJ1-2 gives the full variable domain: KAGVTQTPRYLIKTRGQQVTLSCSPISGHRSVSWYQQTPGQGLQFLFEYFSETQRNKGNFPGRFSGRQFSNSRSEMNVSTLELGDSALYLCASSPAGAGYGYTFGSGTRLTVV.

V and J are TRBV6-5 and TRBJ2-1; TRBD2 is a possible D gene (6 bases). Trimming took 6 bases from V and 9 from J, leaving 21 bases between them. Germline-derived CDR1 and CDR2 are MNHEY and SVGAGI. The CDR3 runs 15 residues. The CDR3 DNA reads TGTGCCAGCAGGCGAGGGACCTGGCGAGCGGGTGAGCAGTTCTTC. Its translation: CASRRGTWRAGEQFF.